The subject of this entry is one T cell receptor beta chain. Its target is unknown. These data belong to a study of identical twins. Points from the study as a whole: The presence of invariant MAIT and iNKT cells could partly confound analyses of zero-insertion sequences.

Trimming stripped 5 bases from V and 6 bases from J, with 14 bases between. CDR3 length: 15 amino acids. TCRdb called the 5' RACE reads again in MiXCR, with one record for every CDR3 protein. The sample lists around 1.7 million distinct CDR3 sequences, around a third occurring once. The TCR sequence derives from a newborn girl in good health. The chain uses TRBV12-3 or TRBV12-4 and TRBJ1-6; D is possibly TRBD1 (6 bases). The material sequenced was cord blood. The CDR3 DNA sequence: TGTGCCAGCAGTCGTCAGGGGTCTCTTAATTCACCCCTCCACTTT. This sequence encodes CASSRQGSLNSPLHF.